This T cell receptor beta chain stems from a study of T cells in Graves' hyperthyroidism and ophthalmopathy. Germline V CDR1 and CDR2: LNHDA, SQIVND (reference sequence). This CDR3 contains 11 residues. TCR beta CDR3 region amplification was performed from RNA transcripts. When the TCR CDR3 underwent first-round RT-PCR, the HTBI primer set was used. A single record per CDR3 protein comes from TCRdb applying MiXCR to the multiplex PCR reads. The table has 300,000 to 450,000 distinct CDR3 sequences, around 18% seen once. Diagnoses were established using clinical symptoms, serum thyroxine and TRAb, thyroid ultrasound and orbital computed tomography. This clonotype was picked up a small number of times. A single base separates this from a much larger clone, so it may be a read error.

This clonotype was sampled from a woman in her thirties or forties with Graves' ophthalmopathy. The J gene is TRBJ2-7, the V gene TRBV19; 7 bases align to TRBD2. The material sequenced was blood. The CDR3 protein is CASGDGLERYF. The CDR3 DNA sequence: TGTGCCAGCGGGGACGGACTAGAGCGGTACTTC. Full variable domain (outside the CDR3, taken from reference TRBV19 and TRBJ2-7): DGGITQSPKYLFRKEGQNVTLSCEQNLNHDAMYWYRQDPGQGLRLIYYSQIVNDFQKGDIAEGYSVSREKKESFPLTVTSAQKNPTAFYLCASGDGLERYFGPGTRLTVT.